These T cell receptor beta chains were read from a single sample in a study of shared clonotypes between healthy human individuals. Data came from immunoSEQ multiplex PCR; TCRdb stores just in-frame clones and leaves some out. The table records 850,000 to 1,200,000 clones, under 80% of them present only once. The sample consisted of memory CD4+ T cells sorted from blood. These receptors were obtained from a man aged 18 to 29 in good health. Each CDR3 is given with its conserved first and last residue. Fields, in order: V gene, D gene, clone size, J gene, CDR3 protein, CDR3 DNA. D genes are given only for firm matches. A row's size may be missing; if present it is once, few, many or a size class.

>TRBV28|NA|NA|TRBJ2-5
CASSRETQYF
TGTGCCAGCAGCCGAGAGACCCAGTACTTC
>TRBV6-6|TRBD1|NA|TRBJ1-4
CASSGRTGVGEKLFF
TGTGCCAGCAGTGGAAGGACAGGGGTGGGAGAAAAACTGTTTTTT
>TRBV5-1|TRBD2|NA|TRBJ2-1
CASSSPGLATSSYNEQFF
TGCGCCAGCAGCTCGCCGGGACTAGCAACGAGCTCCTACAATGAGCAGTTCTTC
>TRBV2|TRBD2|NA|TRBJ2-5
CATKASGSNQETQYF
TGTGCCACGAAGGCTAGCGGGAGTAACCAAGAGACCCAGTACTTC
>TRBV5-1|NA|few|TRBJ2-7
CASSFAGTYEQYF
TGCGCCAGCAGCTTTGCAGGGACCTACGAGCAGTACTTC
>TRBV27|NA|NA|TRBJ2-2
CASSFRKSGELFF
TGTGCCAGCAGTTTCAGAAAGTCCGGGGAGCTGTTTTTT
>TRBV7-3|NA|NA|TRBJ2-1
CASSPRGKNEQFF
TGTGCCAGCAGCCCAAGAGGCAAAAATGAGCAGTTCTTC
>TRBV5-6|NA|NA|TRBJ1-2
CASSSYGGIDGYTF
TGTGCCAGCAGCTCCTACGGGGGTATCGATGGCTACACCTTC
>TRBV6-6|NA|NA|TRBJ2-3
CASRPHGRANTGTQYF
TGTGCCAGCAGGCCCCATGGGCGCGCGAACACGGGTACGCAGTATTTT
>TRBV5-6|NA|NA|TRBJ1-4
CASSLRPGSLGKLFF
TGTGCCAGCAGCTTGAGGCCGGGGAGCTTAGGGAAACTGTTTTTT
>TRBV5-1|NA|NA|TRBJ1-5
CASSLTINQPQHF
TGCGCCAGCAGCTTGACGATAAATCAGCCCCAGCATTTT
>TRBV27|NA|NA|TRBJ2-7
CASSLIDGSYEQYF
TGTGCCAGCAGTTTAATAGACGGCTCCTACGAGCAGTACTTC
>TRBV7-2|TRBD2|NA|TRBJ2-1
CASSLATSGVWQFF
TGTGCCAGTAGCTTGGCTACTAGCGGAGTATGGCAGTTCTTC
>TRBV6-1|NA|NA|TRBJ2-7
CASVRHSSYEQYF
TGTGCCAGCGTTAGACATTCCTCTTACGAGCAGTACTTC
>TRBV6-5|TRBD2|NA|TRBJ2-3
CASRGSSGRGDTQYF
TGTGCCAGCAGGGGATCTAGCGGGAGGGGAGATACGCAGTATTTT
>TRBV14|NA|once|TRBJ2-3
CASSLVGGADTQYF
TGTGCCAGCAGCTTAGTCGGAGGGGCCGATACGCAGTATTTT
>TRBV11-2|TRBD2|NA|TRBJ2-2
CASSLLAGIGTGELFF
TGTGCCAGCAGCCTCCTAGCGGGGATCGGCACCGGGGAGCTGTTTTTT
>TRBV4-3|NA|NA|TRBJ2-1
CASSRGRDSNEQFF
TGCGCCAGCAGTAGGGGGAGGGATAGCAATGAGCAGTTCTTC
>TRBV30|NA|few|TRBJ1-5
CAWTPRGNQPQHF
TGTGCCTGGACCCCCCGTGGGAATCAGCCCCAGCATTTT
>TRBV5-4|NA|NA|TRBJ1-2
CASSLGGVTGNGYTF
TGTGCCAGCAGCTTGGGTGGGGTGACAGGCAATGGCTACACCTTC
>TRBV20-1|NA|NA|TRBJ2-5
CSASGETQYF
TGCAGTGCTAGCGGCGAGACCCAGTACTTC
>TRBV7-2|TRBD2|NA|TRBJ2-1
CASSLAGTSGYNEQFF
TGTGCCAGCAGCTTGGCCGGGACTAGCGGTTACAATGAGCAGTTCTTC
>TRBV27|NA|NA|TRBJ1-1
CASSPAWGAAFF
TGTGCCAGCAGCCCTGCCTGGGGGGCGGCTTTCTTT
>TRBV5-6|NA|NA|TRBJ1-5
CASSVGQGSNQPQHF
TGTGCCAGCAGCGTCGGTCAGGGCAGCAATCAGCCCCAGCATTTT
>TRBV6-1|NA|NA|TRBJ1-1
CASSPRTLVNTEAFF
TGTGCCAGCAGTCCCCGGACGTTAGTGAACACTGAAGCTTTCTTT
>TRBV5-1|NA|NA|TRBJ2-5
CASSLEGGAGASGLRETQYF
TGCGCCAGCAGCTTGGAGGGTGGGGCAGGGGCGTCAGGCCTAAGAGAGACCCAGTACTTC
>TRBV19|TRBD2|NA|TRBJ2-5
CASSITSGQETQYF
TGTGCCAGTAGTATTACTAGCGGCCAAGAGACCCAGTACTTC
>TRBV6-5|NA|few|TRBJ1-6
CATGLFPLSPLHF
TGTGCCACCGGTTTATTCCCCCTTTCACCCCTCCACTTT
>TRBV5-4|TRBD2|NA|TRBJ2-7
CASSLDGGISEQYF
TGTGCCAGCAGCTTGGACGGGGGGATTAGCGAGCAGTACTTC
>TRBV6-5|TRBD2|NA|TRBJ2-5
CASSSGTSGQETQYF
TGTGCCAGCAGCTCGGGGACTAGCGGACAAGAGACCCAGTACTTC
>TRBV5-1|NA|NA|TRBJ1-1
CASSLGEGLGEAFF
TGCGCCAGCAGCTTGGGGGAGGGGTTGGGTGAAGCTTTCTTT
>TRBV7-6|NA|NA|TRBJ2-7
CASSGQQGSYEQYF
TGTGCCAGCAGCGGGCAACAGGGCTCCTACGAGCAGTACTTC
>TRBV7-9|NA|many|TRBJ1-4
CASRSGGSNEKLFF
TGTGCCAGCAGGAGTGGGGGCTCCAATGAAAAACTGTTTTTT
>TRBV14|NA|NA|TRBJ1-2
CASSQDTASNYGYTF
TGTGCCAGCAGCCAAGATACGGCGTCTAACTATGGCTACACCTTC
>TRBV11-2|TRBD2|many|TRBJ2-7
CASSGGLAYEQYF
TGTGCCAGCAGCGGGGGACTAGCTTACGAGCAGTACTTC
>TRBV7-2|TRBD2|NA|TRBJ2-7
CASRTTSDSYEQYF
TGTGCCAGCAGGACTACTAGCGATTCCTACGAGCAGTACTTC
>TRBV6-6|NA|NA|TRBJ2-5
CASSYPRNRQETQYF
TGTGCCAGCAGTTACCCGCGCAACCGTCAAGAGACCCAGTACTTC
>TRBV7-2|TRBD2|NA|TRBJ2-1
CASSSGASGGAPNEQFF
TGTGCCAGCAGCTCCGGGGCTAGCGGGGGGGCTCCCAATGAGCAGTTCTTC
>TRBV21-1|NA|NA|TRBJ2-7
CASSNVGEQYF
TGTGCCAGCAGCAATGTGGGGGAGCAGTACTTC
>TRBV18|TRBD2|NA|TRBJ2-3
CASSPGASGRAVTQYF
TGTGCCAGCTCACCAGGTGCTAGCGGGAGGGCGGTTACGCAGTATTTT
>TRBV4-1|TRBD1|NA|TRBJ1-6
CASSLGQGAYNSPLHF
TGCGCCAGCAGCCTCGGACAGGGGGCCTATAATTCACCCCTCCACTTT
>TRBV27|NA|few|TRBJ1-2
CASSFAGGIYGYTF
TGTGCCAGCAGTTTCGCTGGCGGCATCTATGGCTACACCTTC
>TRBV6-6|TRBD2|NA|TRBJ2-7
CASKLTSGTYEQYF
TGTGCCAGCAAGCTGACTAGCGGGACTTACGAGCAGTACTTC
>TRBV5-6|NA|NA|TRBJ1-2
CASSLERNYGYTF
TGTGCCAGCAGCTTGGAGAGGAACTATGGCTACACCTTC
>TRBV5-4|NA|NA|TRBJ2-2
CASSSPRSFNTGELFF
TGTGCCAGCAGCTCCCCCCGCAGTTTTAACACCGGGGAGCTGTTTTTT
>TRBV18|NA|NA|TRBJ2-3
CASSRTQGAGTDTQYF
TGTGCCAGCTCGCGGACGCAGGGCGCTGGCACAGATACGCAGTATTTT
>TRBV18|TRBD2|NA|TRBJ2-7
CASSPQTSVSEQYF
TGTGCCAGCTCACCACAGACTAGCGTTTCCGAGCAGTACTTC
>TRBV11-2|TRBD2|NA|TRBJ2-6
CASTPGRAGASFGANVLTF
TGTGCCAGCACCCCCGGGAGAGCGGGGGCCTCCTTTGGGGCCAACGTCCTGACTTTC
>TRBV2|TRBD1|NA|TRBJ2-1
CASRDREASNEQFF
TGTGCCAGCCGCGACAGGGAAGCCAGCAATGAGCAGTTCTTC
>TRBV6-5|NA|once|TRBJ1-1
CASSYAVRTVEAFF
TGTGCCAGCAGTTACGCGGTACGGACGGTAGAAGCTTTCTTT
>TRBV2|TRBD2|NA|TRBJ2-1
CASSEALRDSGSRFF
TGTGCCAGCAGTGAAGCGCTTCGGGATAGCGGGAGTAGGTTCTTC
>TRBV10-3|TRBD2|few|TRBJ2-2
CAIRTSGIRAGELFF
TGTGCCATCAGGACTAGCGGGATTCGAGCGGGGGAGCTGTTTTTT
>TRBV4-3|NA|few|TRBJ2-7
CASSHRGGTGEQYF
TGCGCCAGCAGCCACCGGGGGGGGACAGGGGAGCAGTACTTC
>TRBV5-1|NA|NA|TRBJ1-1
CASSLVQGTEAFF
TGCGCCAGCAGCTTGGTTCAGGGCACTGAAGCTTTCTTT
>TRBV6-1|NA|once|TRBJ2-5
CASSEAEQSQETQYF
TGTGCCAGCAGTGAAGCCGAACAATCCCAAGAGACCCAGTACTTC
>TRBV30|NA|NA|TRBJ2-1
CAWGQTSRHEQFF
TGTGCCTGGGGTCAGACTTCGCGGCATGAGCAGTTCTTC
>TRBV5-4|TRBD2|NA|TRBJ2-7
CASSEGGIAGVEQYF
TGTGCCAGCAGCGAGGGCGGGATAGCGGGAGTCGAGCAGTACTTC
>TRBV5-1|NA|NA|TRBJ1-1
CASSSLTGGMNTEAFF
TGCGCCAGCAGCTCCCTAACAGGCGGAATGAACACTGAAGCTTTCTTT